This T cell receptor beta chain was observed in a study of OX40 agonist ivuxolimab in advanced cancers. Study outcomes and limitations: Clonal expansion from baseline to week 6 occurred in both CD4+ and CD8+ T cells.

As concerns this clone: The antigen is not known.

CDR3 size: 16 residues. Germline CDR1 reads LNHDA; CDR2 reads SQIVND (reference sequence). The V gene lost 0 bases and the J gene lost 0 bases, with 11 bases spanning the gap. The method was immunoSEQ multiplex PCR; TCRdb's version includes in-frame clones alone and lacks a portion of them. The sample has 84,000 or so clones, around nine tenths seen once; the top ten hold approximately 0.3%. The receptor comes from an adult with an advanced solid tumor such as melanoma, head and neck, liver or kidney cancer. Source: CD4+ or CD8+ T cells sorted from blood, taken in a trial of the OX40 agonist ivuxolimab. The chain has TRBV19 and TRBJ1-1; D is undetermined. CDR3 nucleotides: TGTGCCAGTAGTATAGATGGGTCCTCCATGAACACTGAAGCTTTCTTT. Translating it yields CASSIDGSSMNTEAFF. The complete variable domain, with remaining parts taken from reference TRBV19 and TRBJ1-1, reads DGGITQSPKYLFRKEGQNVTLSCEQNLNHDAMYWYRQDPGQGLRLIYYSQIVNDFQKGDIAEGYSVSREKKESFPLTVTSAQKNPTAFYLCASSIDGSSMNTEAFFGQGTRLTVV.